Listed here are 27 T cell receptor beta chains from one sample, sequenced in a study of blood T cell repertoires in COVID-19. Method: immunoSEQ multiplex PCR; TCRdb's copy keeps in-frame clones and lacks some. The table has about 270,000 clones, 80% to 90% seen once. What was sequenced was PBMCs or T cells enriched from blood (not recorded which). Receptors were obtained from a woman between 18 and 29 years old who had recovered from COVID-19.

In its sample, this clone was seen a few times. The chain is built from TRBV5-6 and TRBJ1-5, with TRBD1 matching over 7 bases. The CDR3 sequence is 12 residues long. The J segment lost 10 bases and the V segment lost 0 bases, leaving 1 base of the junction unmatched. In germline, CDR1 is SGHDT, CDR2 YYEEEE. The CDR3 protein is CASSLGTGPQHF. Here the CDR3 DNA reads TGTGCCAGCAGCTTGGGGACAGGTCCCCAGCATTTT.

The chain carries TRBV7-8 and TRBJ1-1; 11 nucleotides align to TRBD1. V was pared by 5 bases and J by 7 bases, with 3 bases of the junction left unmatched. CDR1 and CDR2 from the germline V gene are SGHVS and FQNEAQ. This CDR3 has 13 amino acids. CDR3 protein: CASSADRGLEAFF. As DNA, the CDR3 is TGTGCCAGCAGCGCGGACAGGGGGCTTGAAGCTTTCTTT.

V usage is TRBV5-1 and J usage is TRBJ1-2; D not resolved. The CDR3 runs 14 residues. Germline CDR1 is SGHRS and CDR2 is YFSETQ. The V end was cut by 0 bases, the J end by 2 bases, with 8 bases between. The CDR3: CASSLEPGNYGYTF. CDR3 nucleotides: TGCGCCAGCAGCTTGGAGCCAGGAAACTATGGCTACACCTTC.

Only one count was recorded for this clone. The chain uses TRBV7-2 and TRBJ1-2, with 7 bases matching TRBD1. The length of the CDR3 is 14 residues. CDR1 and CDR2 from the germline V gene are SGHTA and FQGNSA. Trimming cost V 1 base and J 4 bases; bases outside gene matches: 3. The CDR3 DNA is TGTGCCAGCAGCTTAGGTGCAGGGGGCTATGGCTACACCTTC. It yields the protein CASSLGAGGYGYTF.

This clone was picked up a small number of times. The V and J genes are TRBV15 and TRBJ2-5, with a weak D call TRBD2 (6 bases). CDR3 length: 13 residues. The V end lost 4 bases, the J end lost 3 bases, and 9 bases lay between the germline ends. CDR1 and CDR2 from the germline V gene are LNHNV and YYDKDF (reference sequence). The CDR3 loop reads CATSIGGEETQYF. The CDR3 region has the DNA TGTGCCACCAGCATCGGCGGGGAAGAGACCCAGTACTTC.

The chain employs TRBV2 and TRBJ1-1; D possibly corresponds to TRBD1 (5 bases). Trimming took off 6 bases at V and 1 base at J, with 9 bases between the two ends. CDR1 is SNHLY and CDR2 is FYNNEI in the germline V gene. The CDR3 is made up of 13 amino acids. The CDR3 DNA follows: TGTGCCAGCAGGTGGACACAGAACACTGAAGCTTTCTTT. It yields the protein CASRWTQNTEAFF.

Only one count was recorded for this clone. The chain combines TRBV9 with TRBJ2-7, with 11 bases lining up with TRBD2. Germline loops: CDR1 SGDLS, CDR2 YYNGEE. J was trimmed by 1 base and V by 4 bases; bases with no gene match: 7. CDR3 length equals 16 residues. CDR3 nucleotide sequence: TGTGCCAGCAGCCGTATAGCGGGGGGGAGATCCTACGAGCAGTACTTC. The encoded protein is CASSRIAGGRSYEQYF.

The chain employs TRBV19 and TRBJ2-2; D uncertain. In germline, CDR1 is LNHDA, CDR2 SQIVND (reference sequence). This CDR3 region has 14 residues. V dropped 3 bases and J dropped 1 base, with 6 bases sitting between them. The CDR3 DNA sequence: TGTGCCAGTAGTATTTACAGGAACACCGGGGAGCTGTTTTTT. This encodes CASSIYRNTGELFF.

The chain uses TRBV28 and TRBJ1-5, with unresolved D. Germline CDR1 reads MDHEN; CDR2 reads SYDVKM. This CDR3 region has 15 residues. With 1 base removed from V and 6 bases from J, the gap between germline ends came to 13 bases. This chain's CDR3 is CASSLSPDRGQPQHF. DNA for the CDR3: TGTGCCAGCAGTTTATCCCCGGACCGGGGTCAGCCCCAGCATTTT.

CDR3 bases: TGTGCCAGCACAAAGCGTAGGGGCCGGGAGACCCAGTACTTC. Translation: CASTKRRGRETQYF. The genes are TRBV5-6 and TRBJ2-5; weak D call: TRBD1 (5 bases). Germline CDR1 and CDR2: SGHDT and YYEEEE. V was trimmed by 6 bases and J by 5 bases, leaving 17 bases between them. The CDR3 length is 14 residues.

V is TRBV19 and J is TRBJ1-6, with TRBD1 matching over 8 bases. Germline loops: CDR1 LNHDA, CDR2 SQIVND (reference sequence). Unmatched junction bases numbered 3, after V lost 6 bases and J lost 2 bases. This CDR3 has 15 amino acids. The CDR3 coding sequence is TGTGCCAGTAGCACAGGGGGTACCTATAATTCACCCCTCCACTTT. It is translated as CASSTGGTYNSPLHF.

The V gene is TRBV5-6, the J gene TRBJ1-2, with 7 bases lining up with TRBD1. J was trimmed by 8 bases and V by 0 bases; bases with no gene match: 7. The germline V gene encodes CDR1 SGHDT and CDR2 YYEEEE. CDR3 length equals 14 residues. The CDR3 bases are TGTGCCAGCAGCTTGGAAGGGGGCGAAGGGGGCTACACCTTC. This sequence encodes CASSLEGGEGGYTF.

Concerning this clone: Other DNA sequences from this sample encode an identical CDR3 as well. The rearrangement uses TRBV5-1 and TRBJ1-2; no clear D. V was trimmed by 0 bases and J by 0 bases, leaving 6 bases between them. Germline V CDR1 and CDR2: SGHRS, YFSETQ. This CDR3 region has 14 residues. CDR3: CASSLETPNYGYTF. The CDR3 nucleotides are TGCGCCAGCAGCTTGGAGACACCTAACTATGGCTACACCTTC. The full variable domain, rest sourced from reference TRBV5-1 and TRBJ1-2, is KAGVTQTPRYLIKTRGQQVTLSCSPISGHRSVSWYQQTPGQGLQFLFEYFSETQRNKGNFPGRFSGRQFSNSRSEMNVSTLELGDSALYLCASSLETPNYGYTFGSGTRLTVV.

V is TRBV5-6 and J is TRBJ1-1; a possible D gene is TRBD1 (5 bases). This CDR3 has 12 residues. Germline-derived CDR1 and CDR2 are SGHDT and YYEEEE. Trimming stripped 1 base from V and 7 bases from J, with 8 bases between. In DNA form, the CDR3 reads TGTGCCAGCAGCTTGATAAGGGGTGAAGCTTTCTTT. This sequence encodes CASSLIRGEAFF.

CDR3: CASSWGTGGTNYGYTF. CDR3 in DNA: TGTGCCAGCAGTTGGGGGACAGGGGGCACTAACTATGGCTACACCTTC. This chain uses TRBV28 with TRBJ1-2; 12 bases map to TRBD1. The CDR3 is 16 residues long. Per the germline V gene, CDR1 is MDHEN and CDR2 is SYDVKM. Trimming cost V 4 bases and J 0 bases; bases outside gene matches: 3.

The genes are TRBV10-3 and TRBJ1-2, with 7 bases matching TRBD1. CDR1 ENHRY and CDR2 SYGVKD come from the germline V gene. J gave up 6 bases and V 11 bases, and 6 bases lay outside the gene matches. CDR3 length: 11 residues. Here the CDR3 DNA reads TGTGCCGCACAGGGGAACAATGGCTACACCTTC. It translates to CAAQGNNGYTF.

The chain has TRBV20-1 and TRBJ1-4; D gene ambiguous. V lost 3 bases and J lost 4, with 12 bases in between. This CDR3 is built from 14 residues. Looked up from germline, CDR1 is DFQATT and CDR2 is SNEGSKA (reference sequence). The CDR3 sequence: CSASPGDYNEKLFF. DNA for the CDR3: TGCAGTGCTAGTCCCGGGGATTATAATGAAAAACTGTTTTTT.

The V call is TRBV13, the J call TRBJ1-6; TRBD1 is a possible D gene (6 bases). Germline V lookup: CDR1 PRHDT, CDR2 FYEKMQ (reference sequence). This CDR3 has 17 amino acids. Trimming removed 6 bases at V and 6 bases at J, with 21 bases between. CDR3: CASRNSAGEGGNSPLHF. CDR3 in DNA: TGTGCCAGCAGAAATAGCGCAGGGGAGGGTGGTAATTCACCCCTCCACTTT.

Only one count was recorded for this clone. The V gene is TRBV5-1, the J gene TRBJ1-2; perhaps TRBD1 as D (5 bases). Germline CDR1 SGHRS, CDR2 YFSETQ. The germline V and J ends were trimmed by 0 bases and 2 bases, with 14 bases remaining between them. This CDR3 has 16 amino acids. CDR3 sequence (DNA): TGCGCCAGCAGCTTGGATACAGGACCAACCAACTATGGCTACACCTTC. Translation gives CASSLDTGPTNYGYTF. The variable domain in full, with the rest retrieved from reference TRBV5-1 and TRBJ1-2, is KAGVTQTPRYLIKTRGQQVTLSCSPISGHRSVSWYQQTPGQGLQFLFEYFSETQRNKGNFPGRFSGRQFSNSRSEMNVSTLELGDSALYLCASSLDTGPTNYGYTFGSGTRLTVV.

The J gene is TRBJ2-1, the V gene TRBV20-1, with 13 bases identical to TRBD2. The CDR3 is 15 amino acids. Germline trimming cut 3 bases from V and 15 bases from J; bases unmatched to any gene: 14. CDR1 and CDR2 (germline): DFQATT, SNEGSKA (reference sequence). Here the CDR3 reads CSASPTSGGQRVRFF. CDR3 DNA: TGCAGTGCTAGTCCGACTAGCGGGGGGCAGCGCGTTCGGTTCTTC.

The chain combines TRBV10-3 with TRBJ2-7, with D possibly matching TRBD1 (6 bases). Germline loops: CDR1 ENHRY, CDR2 SYGVKD. Trimming pared 2 bases from V and 4 bases from J, leaving 15 bases between. This CDR3 region has 15 residues. The CDR3, as DNA: TGTGCCATCAGTGAGGGACAGAAGGGGCAGTACGAGCAGTACTTC. Protein: CAISEGQKGQYEQYF.

The gene calls are TRBV5-5 and TRBJ2-7; weak D call: TRBD1 (6 bases). CDR3 size: 15 residues. The germline V gene encodes CDR1 SGHKS and CDR2 YYEKEE (reference sequence). Between the trimmed V and J ends, which lost 4 bases and 3 bases, there was a span of 17 bases. CDR3 in DNA: TGTGCCAGCAGCGGGGGTTGGAGGACAGACTACGAGCAGTACTTC. Its protein is CASSGGWRTDYEQYF.

Only one count was recorded for this clone. The rearrangement uses TRBV27 and TRBJ1-1, with 9 positions matching TRBD1. The CDR3 runs 13 residues. Germline-derived CDR1 and CDR2 are MNHEY and SMNVEV (reference sequence). The ends lost 6 bases at V and 6 bases at J; junction bases unmatched: 5. DNA for the CDR3: TGTGCCAGCAGCTTACAGGGGGCTCCTGAAGCTTTCTTT. Amino acids: CASSLQGAPEAFF.

Only a few counts were recorded for this clone. The CDR3 sequence: CASSLDTNTGELFF. CDR3 DNA: TGTGCCAGCAGTCTGGACACTAACACCGGGGAGCTGTTTTTT. The chain links TRBV6-2 or TRBV6-3 to TRBJ2-2; D is perhaps TRBD1 (5 bases). From germline, CDR1 is MNHEY and CDR2 SVGEGT. Deletions cut 5 bases from V and 2 bases from J, with 9 bases between. This CDR3 is 14 amino acids long.

This chain links TRBV3-1 (or the pseudogene TRBV3-2) with TRBJ1-2; TRBD1 is a possible D gene (6 bases). CDR1 and CDR2 (germline): LGHDT, YNNKEL (reference sequence). The CDR3 has 16 amino acids. V gave up 2 bases and J gave up 0 bases, with 13 bases separating them. CDR3: CASSQTTGFANYGYTF. The CDR3 nucleotides are TGTGCCAGCAGCCAAACTACAGGGTTTGCTAACTATGGCTACACCTTC.

The chain uses TRBV12-3 or TRBV12-4 and TRBJ2-7, with D tentatively TRBD2 (5 bases). The CDR3 contains 13 residues. V was clipped by 1 base and J by 6 bases, with 10 bases between them. The CDR3 loop is CASSLGEYTEQYF. CDR3 nucleotide sequence: TGTGCCAGCAGTTTAGGGGAGTACACCGAGCAGTACTTC.

This rearrangement joins TRBV3-1 (or the pseudogene TRBV3-2) to TRBJ2-5; 10 bases align to TRBD1. With V trimmed by 3 bases and J by 5 bases, 9 bases remained unmatched. CDR1 LGHDT and CDR2 YNNKEL come from the germline V gene (reference sequence). This CDR3 is 16 amino acids long. CDR3 region: CASSQSPGQGLETQYF. The CDR3 coding sequence is TGTGCCAGCAGCCAGTCACCGGGACAGGGGTTGGAGACCCAGTACTTC.